The rows below give T cell receptor beta chains drawn from one sample of a study of T cell repertoires in cytomegalovirus infection. TCRdb redid the calling of the reads with MiXCR, one entry per CDR3 protein. This table has just under 550,000 distinct CDR3 sequences, 26% appearing once. The sequencing input was PBMCs. The receptors come from a human donor in good health (CMV status not recorded). Some clones in this sample may be carry-over from other donors' samples. Each CDR3 is given with its conserved first and last residue. D genes are given only for firm matches. Only some rows state a clone size, as once, few, many or a class for expanded clones.

.	TRBV6-2/TRBV6-3	TRBJ2-2	.	CASVWGSGELFF	TGTGCCAGCGTGTGGGGGTCCGGGGAGCTGTTTTTT
TRBD2	TRBV9	TRBJ2-1	.	CASSVEGSGSGNEQFF	TGTGCCAGCAGCGTAGAGGGCAGCGGGAGCGGCAATGAGCAGTTCTTC
TRBD2	TRBV2	TRBJ2-2	few	CASSGGTGTSFAGELFF	TGTGCCAGCAGTGGGGGAACCGGGACTAGCTTCGCCGGGGAGCTGTTTTTT
.	TRBV28	TRBJ2-7	.	CASTPGPTREQYF	TGTGCCAGCACCCCGGGACCCACCAGGGAGCAGTACTTC
.	TRBV6-6	TRBJ1-1	few	CASSYSTESGIEAFF	TGTGCCAGCAGTTACTCGACGGAAAGTGGGATTGAAGCTTTCTTT
TRBD1	TRBV7-6	TRBJ2-5	many	CASSLGQDRTQYF	TGTGCCAGCAGCTTGGGACAGGACAGGACCCAGTACTTC
.	TRBV6-2/TRBV6-3	TRBJ1-5	.	CASSLTLSGNQPQHF	TGTGCCAGCAGTTTAACCCTAAGTGGCAATCAGCCCCAGCATTTT
.	TRBV7-6	TRBJ1-3	.	CASSDVGVLTSGNTIYF	TGTGCCAGCAGCGACGTGGGGGTACTAACCTCTGGAAACACCATATATTTT
.	TRBV7-2	TRBJ2-5	many	CASSSFGEEGETQYF	TGTGCCAGCAGCTCATTCGGGGAGGAGGGAGAGACCCAGTACTTC
.	TRBV11-2	TRBJ2-7	few	CASSPGDEQYF	TGTGCCAGCAGCCCCGGGGACGAGCAGTACTTC
TRBD1	TRBV2	TRBJ2-1	.	CASRERGPNPYNEQFF	TGTGCCAGCAGAGAGAGGGGGCCCAATCCCTACAATGAGCAGTTCTTC
TRBD1	TRBV7-2	TRBJ1-5	.	CASSLDRGGWLGQPQHF	TGTGCCAGCAGCTTGGACAGGGGCGGTTGGTTGGGGCAGCCCCAGCATTTT
TRBD2	TRBV29-1	TRBJ2-1	.	CSVAGLGSYNEQFF	TGCAGCGTTGCGGGACTAGGGAGTTACAATGAGCAGTTCTTC
.	TRBV19	TRBJ1-3	.	CASMWFSGNTIYF	TGTGCCAGTATGTGGTTCTCTGGAAACACCATATATTTT
.	TRBV7-3	TRBJ1-3	many	CASSFTALSSGNTIYF	TGTGCCAGCAGCTTCACAGCCTTGAGCTCTGGAAACACCATATATTTT
.	TRBV7-8	TRBJ2-5	few	CASSGGSASGLETQYF	TGTGCCAGCAGCGGGGGTTCAGCCTCTGGCCTAGAGACCCAGTACTTC
.	TRBV7-2	TRBJ1-2	many	CASSLGGTNYGYTF	TGTGCCAGCAGCTTAGGAGGGACAAACTATGGCTACACCTTC
.	TRBV7-8	TRBJ2-5	.	CASSSGQSFQETQYF	TGTGCCAGCAGCTCTGGACAGAGCTTCCAAGAGACCCAGTACTTC
TRBD2	TRBV6-6	TRBJ2-1	.	CASSYLVGTSGNDEQFF	TGTGCCAGCAGTTATTTAGTAGGGACTAGCGGGAATGATGAGCAGTTCTTC
.	TRBV29-1	TRBJ2-5	.	CSVSLRTSQETQYF	TGCAGCGTTTCGTTGAGGACATCTCAAGAGACCCAGTACTTC
TRBD1	TRBV12-3/TRBV12-4	TRBJ2-3	many	CASITGGHTDTQYF	TGTGCCAGCATTACAGGGGGCCACACAGATACGCAGTATTTT
TRBD1	TRBV13	TRBJ2-3	.	CASSRRTGGADTQYF	TGTGCCAGCAGCCGACGGACAGGGGGCGCAGATACGCAGTATTTT
TRBD2	TRBV7-2	TRBJ2-7	.	CARKEREQYEQYF	TGTGCCCGGAAGGAGCGGGAACAGTACGAGCAGTACTTC
TRBD2	TRBV7-9	TRBJ2-3	few	CASSDGLAGFGDTQYF	TGTGCCAGCAGCGACGGGCTAGCGGGGTTTGGGGATACGCAGTATTTT
.	TRBV7-9	TRBJ1-4	few	CASSLAADEKLFF	TGTGCCAGCAGCTTAGCCGCGGATGAAAAACTGTTTTTT
TRBD2	TRBV2	TRBJ2-3	few	CASSEAHAGGTDTQYF	TGTGCCAGCAGTGAAGCGCACGCGGGAGGCACAGATACGCAGTATTTT
TRBD1	TRBV11-2	TRBJ2-2	.	CASSPGQGTTGELFF	TGTGCCAGCAGCCCGGGACAGGGAACCACCGGGGAGCTGTTTTTT
.	TRBV5-4	TRBJ1-1	.	CASSLFRFRGWTEAFF	TGTGCCAGCAGCTTGTTTCGGTTCAGGGGCTGGACTGAAGCTTTCTTT
.	TRBV6-5	TRBJ2-6	.	CASSYSESGANVLTF	TGTGCCAGCAGTTATTCGGAGTCTGGGGCCAACGTCCTGACTTTC
TRBD2	TRBV7-1	TRBJ2-5	once	CASSRTSGSSRETQYF	TGTGCCAGCAGCCGGACTAGCGGGAGTTCGAGAGAGACCCAGTACTTC
TRBD2	TRBV7-6	TRBJ2-1	many	CASSLGLAEHNEQFF	TGTGCCAGCAGCTTGGGACTAGCGGAACACAATGAGCAGTTCTTC
.	TRBV4-1	TRBJ2-7	.	CASSHEREEQYF	TGCGCCAGCAGCCATGAAAGGGAGGAGCAGTACTTC
TRBD2	TRBV5-4	TRBJ2-5	.	CASSRTSGMETQYF	TGTGCCAGCAGCCGTACTAGCGGGATGGAGACCCAGTACTTC
.	TRBV4-1	TRBJ1-3	.	CASSQDWPTVSGNTIYF	TGCGCCAGCAGCCAAGACTGGCCTACGGTCTCTGGAAACACCATATATTTT
.	TRBV28	TRBJ2-1	few	CASTPDSYNEQFF	TGTGCCAGCACCCCCGACTCCTACAATGAGCAGTTCTTC